This T cell receptor (beta chain) was captured by sequencing in a study of graft-versus-host responses after intestinal transplantation. For the study at large: Each of the recipients got a multivisceral, liver-intestinal, or isolated intestinal transplant. Each patient got anti-thymocyte globulin induction, then tacrolimus and steroids for about 3 years. Study-wide findings and caveats: Allografts of one patient group, those with graft-donor T cell macrochimerism, had high graft-versus-host to host-versus-graft clonal ratios.

Per the germline V gene, CDR1 is SEHNR and CDR2 is FQNEAQ (reference sequence). Trimming cost V 6 bases and J 6 bases; bases outside gene matches: 13. The CDR3 has 17 amino acids. Of note for this clone: The antigen remains unidentified.

The method was immunoSEQ multiplex PCR; TCRdb's version includes in-frame clones alone and lacks a portion of them. The table lists about 96,000 clones, approximately 90% of them singletons. This receptor was taken from a human donor who received an intestinal transplant. Sequences were derived from unstimulated CD4+ T cells sorted from spleen or lymph node cells, sampled before intestinal transplant. This rearrangement joins TRBV7-9 to TRBJ2-5; TRBD2 aligns across 13 bases. The CDR3 DNA reads as TGTGCCAGCAGTCGACTTCGGACTAGCGGGAGTAGCCAGACCCAGTACTTC. As protein: CASSRLRTSGSSQTQYF.